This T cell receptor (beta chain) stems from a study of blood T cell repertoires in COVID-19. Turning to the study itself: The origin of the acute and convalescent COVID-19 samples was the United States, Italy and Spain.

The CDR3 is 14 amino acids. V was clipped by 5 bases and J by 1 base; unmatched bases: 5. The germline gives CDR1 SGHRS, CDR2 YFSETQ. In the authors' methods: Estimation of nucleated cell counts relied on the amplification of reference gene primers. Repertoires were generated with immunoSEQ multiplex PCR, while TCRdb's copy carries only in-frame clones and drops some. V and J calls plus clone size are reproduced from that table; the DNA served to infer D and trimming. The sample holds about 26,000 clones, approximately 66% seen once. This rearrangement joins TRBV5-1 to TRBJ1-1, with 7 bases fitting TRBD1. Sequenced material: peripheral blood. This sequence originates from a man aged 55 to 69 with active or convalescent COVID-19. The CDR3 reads CASRTPGGNTEAFF. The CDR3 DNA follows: TGCGCCAGCAGAACTCCAGGGGGGAACACTGAAGCTTTCTTT.